The T cell receptor (beta chain) under discussion was sequenced for a study of regulatory T cells in long-lasting Graves disease. Study-level results: New patients shared approximately 1,000 public clonotypes, and persistent patients shared more, with under 3,000.

Concerning this clonotype: The antigen is undetermined.

Through Arm-PCR of CDR3 regions and iRepertoire HTBI primers, TCR beta libraries were built. TCRdb re-analysed the multiplex PCR reads in MiXCR, keeping a single row per CDR3 protein. There are fewer than 400,000 distinct CDR3 sequences in the sample; 18% occur only once, and more than 35% lies in the top ten. This CDR3 is built from 15 residues. The V end was cut by 2 bases, the J end by 0 bases, with 5 bases between. In germline, CDR1 is MNHEY, CDR2 SVGAGI. Documented time point: newly diagnosed GD, antithyroid drugs for less than 3 months. The TCR library was made from RNA that had been extracted from PBMCs in TRIzol.

The receptor was isolated from a female donor with Graves disease. This specimen was peripheral blood mononuclear cells (PBMCs), taken at new diagnosis, from a patient treated with antithyroid drugs. The chain links TRBV6-5 to TRBJ2-6; D remains unclear. CDR3 bases: TGTGCCAGCAGTTACCAACTCTCTGGGGCCAACGTCCTGACTTTC. This sequence encodes CASSYQLSGANVLTF.